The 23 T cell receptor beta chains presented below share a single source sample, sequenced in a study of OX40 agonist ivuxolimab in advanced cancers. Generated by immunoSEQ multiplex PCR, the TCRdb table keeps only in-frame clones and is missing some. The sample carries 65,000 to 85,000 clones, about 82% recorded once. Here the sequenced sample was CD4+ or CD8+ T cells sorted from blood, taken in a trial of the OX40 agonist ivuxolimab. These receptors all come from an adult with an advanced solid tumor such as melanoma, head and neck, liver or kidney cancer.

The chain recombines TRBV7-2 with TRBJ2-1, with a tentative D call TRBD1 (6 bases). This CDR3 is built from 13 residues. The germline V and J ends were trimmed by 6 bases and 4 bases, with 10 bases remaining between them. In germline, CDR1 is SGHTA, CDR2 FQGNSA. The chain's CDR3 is CASSWTDYNEQFF. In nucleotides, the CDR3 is TGTGCCAGCAGTTGGACAGATTACAATGAGCAGTTCTTC.

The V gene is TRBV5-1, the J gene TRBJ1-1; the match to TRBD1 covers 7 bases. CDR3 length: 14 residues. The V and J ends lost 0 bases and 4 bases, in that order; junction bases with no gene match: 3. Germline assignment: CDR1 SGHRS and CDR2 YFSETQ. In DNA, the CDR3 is TGCGCCAGCAGCTTGGTAAAGGGGGCCACTGAAGCTTTCTTT. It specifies CASSLVKGATEAFF. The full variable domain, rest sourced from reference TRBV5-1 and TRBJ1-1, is KAGVTQTPRYLIKTRGQQVTLSCSPISGHRSVSWYQQTPGQGLQFLFEYFSETQRNKGNFPGRFSGRQFSNSRSEMNVSTLELGDSALYLCASSLVKGATEAFFGQGTRLTVV.

CDR3 sequence (DNA): TGTGCCAGCAGAGGGGACGGAGGGTCGACATCACCCCTCCACTTT. Translated: CASRGDGGSTSPLHF. The V and J genes are TRBV2 and TRBJ1-6, with D possibly being TRBD1 (5 bases). The V end was cut by 6 bases, the J end by 10 bases, with 19 bases between. The germline CDR1 and CDR2 sequences are SNHLY and FYNNEI. This CDR3 is built from 15 residues.

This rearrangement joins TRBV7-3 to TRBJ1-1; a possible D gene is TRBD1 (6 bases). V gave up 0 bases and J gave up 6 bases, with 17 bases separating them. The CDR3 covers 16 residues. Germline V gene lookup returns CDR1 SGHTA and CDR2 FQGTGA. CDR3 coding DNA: TGTGCCAGCAGCTTAACGGCAGGGGTGGGGGTAGCTGAAGCTTTCTTT. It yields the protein CASSLTAGVGVAEAFF.

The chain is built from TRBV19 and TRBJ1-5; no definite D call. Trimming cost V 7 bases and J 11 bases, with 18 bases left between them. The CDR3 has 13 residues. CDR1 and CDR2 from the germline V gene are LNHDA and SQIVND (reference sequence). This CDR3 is CASIDTPAGSQHF. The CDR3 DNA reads TGTGCCAGTATAGACACACCAGCGGGCTCCCAGCATTTT.

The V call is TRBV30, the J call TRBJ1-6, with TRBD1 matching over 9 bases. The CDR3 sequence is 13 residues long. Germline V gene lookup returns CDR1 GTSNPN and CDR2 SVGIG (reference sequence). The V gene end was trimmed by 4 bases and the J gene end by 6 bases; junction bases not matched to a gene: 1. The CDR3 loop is CAWMDRGNSPLHF. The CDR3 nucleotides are TGTGCCTGGATGGACAGGGGTAATTCACCCCTCCACTTT.

CDR3 residues: CASSPWGLGELFF. The CDR3, as DNA: TGTGCCAGCAGCCCATGGGGTCTCGGGGAGCTGTTTTTT. The V gene is TRBV11-2, the J gene TRBJ2-2; D remains ambiguous. This CDR3 has 13 residues. V gave up 5 bases and J gave up 7 bases, with 11 bases separating them. The germline V gene has CDR1 SGHAT and CDR2 FQNNGV.

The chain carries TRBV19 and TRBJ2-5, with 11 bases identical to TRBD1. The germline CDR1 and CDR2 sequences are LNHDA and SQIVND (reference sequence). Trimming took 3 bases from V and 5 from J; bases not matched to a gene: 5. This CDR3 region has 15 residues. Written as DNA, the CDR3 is TGTGCCAGTAGTATGCGGGACAGGGGGGATGAGACCCAGTACTTC. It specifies CASSMRDRGDETQYF.

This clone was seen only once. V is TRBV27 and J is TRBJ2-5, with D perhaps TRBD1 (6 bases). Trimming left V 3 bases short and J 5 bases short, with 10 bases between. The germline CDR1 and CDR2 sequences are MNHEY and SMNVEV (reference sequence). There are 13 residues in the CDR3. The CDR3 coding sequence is TGTGCCAGCAGTTTTACTAGGGGGGAGACCCAGTACTTC. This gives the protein CASSFTRGETQYF.

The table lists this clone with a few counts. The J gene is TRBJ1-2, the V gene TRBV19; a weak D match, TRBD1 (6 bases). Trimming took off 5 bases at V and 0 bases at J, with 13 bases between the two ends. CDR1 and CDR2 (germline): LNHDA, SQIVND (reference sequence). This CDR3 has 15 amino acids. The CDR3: CASSPQGIANYGYTF. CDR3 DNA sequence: TGTGCCAGTAGTCCACAGGGAATAGCTAACTATGGCTACACCTTC. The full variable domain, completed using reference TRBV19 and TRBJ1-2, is DGGITQSPKYLFRKEGQNVTLSCEQNLNHDAMYWYRQDPGQGLRLIYYSQIVNDFQKGDIAEGYSVSREKKESFPLTVTSAQKNPTAFYLCASSPQGIANYGYTFGSGTRLTVV.

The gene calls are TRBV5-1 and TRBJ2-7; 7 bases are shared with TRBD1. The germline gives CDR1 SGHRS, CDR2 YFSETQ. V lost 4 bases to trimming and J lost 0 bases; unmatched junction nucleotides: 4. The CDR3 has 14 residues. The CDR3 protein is CASSLGTVSYEQYF. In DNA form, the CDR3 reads TGCGCCAGCAGCCTTGGGACAGTCTCCTACGAGCAGTACTTC.

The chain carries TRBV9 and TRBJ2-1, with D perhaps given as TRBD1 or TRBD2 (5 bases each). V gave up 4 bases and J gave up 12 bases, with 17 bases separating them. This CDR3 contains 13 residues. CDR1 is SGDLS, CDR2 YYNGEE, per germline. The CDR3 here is CASSQTGTAGQFF. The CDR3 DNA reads TGTGCCAGCAGCCAGACGGGGACCGCTGGGCAGTTCTTC.

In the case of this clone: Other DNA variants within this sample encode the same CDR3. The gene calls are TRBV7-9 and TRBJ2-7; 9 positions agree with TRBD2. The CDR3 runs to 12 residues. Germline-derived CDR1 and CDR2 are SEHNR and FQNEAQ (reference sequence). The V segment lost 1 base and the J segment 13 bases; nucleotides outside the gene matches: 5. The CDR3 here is CASSLEQREAYF. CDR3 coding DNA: TGTGCCAGCAGCTTAGAGCAGCGGGAGGCCTACTTC.

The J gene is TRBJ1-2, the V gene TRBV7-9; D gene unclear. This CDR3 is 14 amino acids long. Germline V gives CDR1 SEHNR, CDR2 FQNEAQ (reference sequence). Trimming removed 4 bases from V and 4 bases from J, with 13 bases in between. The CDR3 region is CASSSTERVYGYTF. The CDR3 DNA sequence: TGTGCCAGCAGCTCGACGGAGCGCGTCTATGGCTACACCTTC. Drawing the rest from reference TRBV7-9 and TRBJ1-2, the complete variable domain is DTGVSQNPRHKITKRGQNVTFRCDPISEHNRLYWYRQTLGQGPEFLTYFQNEAQLEKSRLLSDRFSAERPKGSFSTLEIQRTEQGDSAMYLCASSSTERVYGYTFGSGTRLTVV.

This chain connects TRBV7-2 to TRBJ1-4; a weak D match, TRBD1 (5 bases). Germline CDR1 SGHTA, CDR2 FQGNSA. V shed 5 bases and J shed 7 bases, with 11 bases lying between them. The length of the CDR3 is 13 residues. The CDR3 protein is CASSPGGGEKLFF. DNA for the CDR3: TGTGCCAGCAGCCCTGGGGGGGGTGAAAAACTGTTTTTT.

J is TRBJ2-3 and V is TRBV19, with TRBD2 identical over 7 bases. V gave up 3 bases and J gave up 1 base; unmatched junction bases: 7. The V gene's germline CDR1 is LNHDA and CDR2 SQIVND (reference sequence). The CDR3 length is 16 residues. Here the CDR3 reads CASSISSSGGTDTQYF. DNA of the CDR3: TGTGCCAGTAGTATCTCCTCTAGCGGTGGCACAGATACGCAGTATTTT.

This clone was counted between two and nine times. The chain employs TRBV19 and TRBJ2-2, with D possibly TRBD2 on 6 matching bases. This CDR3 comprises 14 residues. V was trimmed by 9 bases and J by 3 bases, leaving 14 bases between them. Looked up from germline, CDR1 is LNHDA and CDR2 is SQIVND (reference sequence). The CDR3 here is CASRDWQDTGELFF. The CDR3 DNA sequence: TGTGCCAGCCGGGACTGGCAAGACACCGGGGAGCTGTTTTTT.

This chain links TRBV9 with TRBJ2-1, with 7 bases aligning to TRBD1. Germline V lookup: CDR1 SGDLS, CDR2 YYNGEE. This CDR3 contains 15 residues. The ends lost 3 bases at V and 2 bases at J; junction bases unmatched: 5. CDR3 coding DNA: TGTGCCAGCAGCGCACAGGGGTCTACCTACAATGAGCAGTTCTTC. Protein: CASSAQGSTYNEQFF.

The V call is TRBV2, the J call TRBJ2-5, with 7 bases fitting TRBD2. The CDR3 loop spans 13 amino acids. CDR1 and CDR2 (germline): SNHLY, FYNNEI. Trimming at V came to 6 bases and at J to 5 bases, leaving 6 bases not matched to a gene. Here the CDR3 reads CASRERGSETQYF. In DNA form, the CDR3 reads TGTGCCAGCAGGGAGCGCGGGAGTGAGACCCAGTACTTC.

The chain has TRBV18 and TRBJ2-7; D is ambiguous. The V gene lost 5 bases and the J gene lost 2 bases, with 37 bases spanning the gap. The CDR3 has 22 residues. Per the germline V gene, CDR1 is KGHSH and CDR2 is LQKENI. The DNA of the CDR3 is TGTGCCAGCTCATATCTCGCGATGGTTGGGATGGCCGTGGGCAGGCTTGCCTACGAGCAGTACTTC. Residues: CASSYLAMVGMAVGRLAYEQYF.

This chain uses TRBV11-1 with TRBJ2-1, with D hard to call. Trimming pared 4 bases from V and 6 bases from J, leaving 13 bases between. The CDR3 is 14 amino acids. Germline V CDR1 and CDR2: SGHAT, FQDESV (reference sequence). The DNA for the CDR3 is TGTGCCAGCAGCTACGGCGAGGAGCGCAATGAGCAGTTCTTC. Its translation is CASSYGEERNEQFF.

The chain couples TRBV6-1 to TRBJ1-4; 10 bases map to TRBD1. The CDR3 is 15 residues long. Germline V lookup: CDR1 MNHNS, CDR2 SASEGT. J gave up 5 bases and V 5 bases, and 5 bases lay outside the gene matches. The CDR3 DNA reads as TGTGCCAGCAGTTTCAGACAGGGGGCGAATGAAAAACTGTTTTTT. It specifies CASSFRQGANEKLFF.

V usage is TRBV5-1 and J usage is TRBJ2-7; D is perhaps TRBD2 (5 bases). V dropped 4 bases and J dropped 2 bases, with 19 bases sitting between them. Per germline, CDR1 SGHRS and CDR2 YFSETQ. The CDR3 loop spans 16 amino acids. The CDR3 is CASSPQPGIVAYEQYF. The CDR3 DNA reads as TGCGCCAGCAGCCCTCAACCGGGGATCGTAGCCTACGAGCAGTACTTC. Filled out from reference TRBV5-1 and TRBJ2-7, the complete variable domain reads KAGVTQTPRYLIKTRGQQVTLSCSPISGHRSVSWYQQTPGQGLQFLFEYFSETQRNKGNFPGRFSGRQFSNSRSEMNVSTLELGDSALYLCASSPQPGIVAYEQYFGPGTRLTVT.